The clone carrying this TCR beta chain was seen at least ten times. Using unique molecular identifiers, the investigators prepared the TCRbeta library. A single record per CDR3 protein comes from TCRdb applying MiXCR to the PCR reads. The repertoire holds about 610,000 distinct CDR3 sequences, with roughly a tenth as singletons. These data originate in a study of T-cell reconstitution after alpha-beta-depleted transplantation in children. Germline values: CDR1 MGHDK, CDR2 SYGVNS. V was shortened by 4 bases and J by 9 bases, with 21 bases between the two germline ends. The CDR3 totals 15 residues. Specimen: PBMCs from the stem cell graft donor, collected from the stem cell graft. The chain links TRBV25-1 to TRBJ1-1; weak D call: TRBD1 (5 bases). The receptor's source is a human donor who donated a stem cell graft to a child with acute myeloid leukemia. Written as DNA, the CDR3 is TGTGCCAGCAGTGCCAAGGGGCAGGGTGAAAAGAAAGCTTTCTTT. Protein product: CASSAKGQGEKKAFF.